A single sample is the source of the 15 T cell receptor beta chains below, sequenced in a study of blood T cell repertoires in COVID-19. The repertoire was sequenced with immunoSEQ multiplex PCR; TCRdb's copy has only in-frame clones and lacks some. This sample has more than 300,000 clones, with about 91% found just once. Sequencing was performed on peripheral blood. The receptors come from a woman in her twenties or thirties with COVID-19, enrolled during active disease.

The CDR3 spells CASSLGKVSGLNTEAFF. Here the CDR3 DNA reads TGCGCCAGCAGCTTGGGAAAGGTATCAGGCCTGAACACTGAAGCTTTCTTT. The V call is TRBV5-1, the J call TRBJ1-1; no firm D call. Trimming removed 0 bases from V and 0 bases from J, with 15 bases in between. The CDR3 is made up of 17 amino acids. Germline assignment: CDR1 SGHRS and CDR2 YFSETQ.

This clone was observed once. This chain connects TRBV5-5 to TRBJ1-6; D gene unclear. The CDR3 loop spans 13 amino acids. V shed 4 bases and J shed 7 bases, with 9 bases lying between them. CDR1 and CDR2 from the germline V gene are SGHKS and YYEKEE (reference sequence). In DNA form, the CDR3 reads TGTGCCAGCAGCCAGATGCCAAATTCACCCCTCCACTTT. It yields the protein CASSQMPNSPLHF.

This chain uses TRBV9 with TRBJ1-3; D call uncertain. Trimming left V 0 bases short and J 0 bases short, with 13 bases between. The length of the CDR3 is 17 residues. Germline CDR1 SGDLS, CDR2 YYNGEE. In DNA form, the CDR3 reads TGTGCCAGCAGCGTAGGGGCCACGGCGAGCTCTGGAAACACCATATATTTT. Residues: CASSVGATASSGNTIYF. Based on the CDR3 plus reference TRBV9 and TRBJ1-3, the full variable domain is DSGVTQTPKHLITATGQRVTLRCSPRSGDLSVYWYQQSLDQGLQFLIQYYNGEERAKGNILERFSAQQFPDLHSELNLSSLELGDSALYFCASSVGATASSGNTIYFGEGSWLTVV.

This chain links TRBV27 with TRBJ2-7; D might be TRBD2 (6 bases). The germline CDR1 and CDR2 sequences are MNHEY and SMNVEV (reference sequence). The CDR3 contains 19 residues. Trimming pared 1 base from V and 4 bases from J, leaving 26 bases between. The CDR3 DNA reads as TGTGCCAGCAGTTTATTCACTAGGAGGAATTGGGACTCACGATACGAGCAGTACTTC. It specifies CASSLFTRRNWDSRYEQYF.

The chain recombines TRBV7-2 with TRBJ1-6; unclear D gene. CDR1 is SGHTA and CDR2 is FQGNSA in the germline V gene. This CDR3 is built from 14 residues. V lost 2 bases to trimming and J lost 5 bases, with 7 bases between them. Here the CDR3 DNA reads TGTGCCAGCAGCTTATGGTTAGATAATTCACCCCTCCACTTT. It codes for CASSLWLDNSPLHF.

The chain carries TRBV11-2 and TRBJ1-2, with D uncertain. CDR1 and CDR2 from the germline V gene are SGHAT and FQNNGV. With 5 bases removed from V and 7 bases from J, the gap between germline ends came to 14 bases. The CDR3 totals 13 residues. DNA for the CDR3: TGTGCCAGCAGCCCCCGAGGAGGGTTTGGCTACACCTTC. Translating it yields CASSPRGGFGYTF.

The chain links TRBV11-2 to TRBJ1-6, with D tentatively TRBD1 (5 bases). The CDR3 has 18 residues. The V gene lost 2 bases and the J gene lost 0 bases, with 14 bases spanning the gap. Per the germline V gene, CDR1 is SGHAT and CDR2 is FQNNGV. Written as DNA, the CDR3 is TGTGCCAGCAGCTTATCGGGGGGAGTGAGCTCCTATAATTCACCCCTCCACTTT. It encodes CASSLSGGVSSYNSPLHF.

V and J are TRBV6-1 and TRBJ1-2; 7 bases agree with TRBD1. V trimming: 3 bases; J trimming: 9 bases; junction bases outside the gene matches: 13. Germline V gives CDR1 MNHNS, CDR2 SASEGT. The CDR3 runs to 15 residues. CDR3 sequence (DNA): TGTGCCAGCAGTGACCTTAAGACAGGGTATACGAGCTACACCTTC. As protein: CASSDLKTGYTSYTF.

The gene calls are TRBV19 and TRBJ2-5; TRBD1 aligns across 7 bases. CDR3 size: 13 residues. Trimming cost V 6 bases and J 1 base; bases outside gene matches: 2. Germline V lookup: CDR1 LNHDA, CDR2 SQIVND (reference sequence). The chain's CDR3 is CASSGTAQETQYF. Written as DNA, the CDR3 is TGTGCCAGTAGCGGGACAGCCCAAGAGACCCAGTACTTC.

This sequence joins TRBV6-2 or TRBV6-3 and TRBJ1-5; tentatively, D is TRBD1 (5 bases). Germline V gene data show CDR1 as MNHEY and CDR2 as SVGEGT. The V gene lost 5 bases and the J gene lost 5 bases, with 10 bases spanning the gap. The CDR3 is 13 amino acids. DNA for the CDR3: TGTGCCAGCAGTCGGACCAGGGATCAGCCCCAGCATTTT. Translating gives CASSRTRDQPQHF.

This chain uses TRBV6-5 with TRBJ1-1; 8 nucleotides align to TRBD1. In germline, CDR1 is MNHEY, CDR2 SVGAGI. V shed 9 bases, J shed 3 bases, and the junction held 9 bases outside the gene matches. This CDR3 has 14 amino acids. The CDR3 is CARLKQGEDTEAFF. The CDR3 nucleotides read TGTGCCAGATTAAAACAGGGGGAGGACACTGAAGCTTTCTTT.

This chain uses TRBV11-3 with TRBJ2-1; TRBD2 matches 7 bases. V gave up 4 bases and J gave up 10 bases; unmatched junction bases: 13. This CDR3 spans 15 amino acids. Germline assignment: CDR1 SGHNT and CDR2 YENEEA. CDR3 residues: CASSSYAAGVGEQFF. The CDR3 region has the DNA TGTGCCAGCAGCTCTTATGCTGCGGGGGTTGGCGAGCAGTTCTTC.

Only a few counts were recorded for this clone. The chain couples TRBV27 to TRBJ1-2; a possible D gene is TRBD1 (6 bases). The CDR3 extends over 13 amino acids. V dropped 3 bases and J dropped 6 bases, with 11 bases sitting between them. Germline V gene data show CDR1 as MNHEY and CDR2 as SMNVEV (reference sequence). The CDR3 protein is CASSFMHRDGYTF. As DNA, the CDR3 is TGTGCCAGCAGTTTTATGCACAGGGATGGCTACACCTTC.

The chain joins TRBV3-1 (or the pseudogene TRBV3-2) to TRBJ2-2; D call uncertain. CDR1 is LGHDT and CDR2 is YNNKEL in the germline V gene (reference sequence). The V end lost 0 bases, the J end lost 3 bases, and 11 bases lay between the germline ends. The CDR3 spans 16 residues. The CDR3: CASSQELATDTGELFF. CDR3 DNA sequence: TGTGCCAGCAGCCAAGAGTTAGCCACTGACACCGGGGAGCTGTTTTTT.

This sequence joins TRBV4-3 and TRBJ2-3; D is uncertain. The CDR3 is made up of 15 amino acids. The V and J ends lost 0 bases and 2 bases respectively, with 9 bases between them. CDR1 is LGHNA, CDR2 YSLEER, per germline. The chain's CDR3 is CASSQDYLLTDTQYF. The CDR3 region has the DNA TGCGCCAGCAGCCAAGATTACTTACTCACAGATACGCAGTATTTT.